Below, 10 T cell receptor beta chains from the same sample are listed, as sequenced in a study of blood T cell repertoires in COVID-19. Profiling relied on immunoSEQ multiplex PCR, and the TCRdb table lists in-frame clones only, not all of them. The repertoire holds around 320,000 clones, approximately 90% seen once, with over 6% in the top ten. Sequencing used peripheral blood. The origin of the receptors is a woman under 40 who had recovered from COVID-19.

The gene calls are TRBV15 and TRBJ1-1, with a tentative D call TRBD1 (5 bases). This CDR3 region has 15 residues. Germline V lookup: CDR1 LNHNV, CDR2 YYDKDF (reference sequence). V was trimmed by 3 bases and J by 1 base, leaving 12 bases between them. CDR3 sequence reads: CATSRGGGSNTEAFF. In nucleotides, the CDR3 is TGTGCCACCAGCAGGGGGGGAGGATCGAACACTGAAGCTTTCTTT.

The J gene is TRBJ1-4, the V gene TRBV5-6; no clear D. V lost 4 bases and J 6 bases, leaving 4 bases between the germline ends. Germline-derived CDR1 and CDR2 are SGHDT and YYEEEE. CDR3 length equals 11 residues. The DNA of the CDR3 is TGTGCCAGCAGCGCGGATGAAAAACTGTTTTTT. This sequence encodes CASSADEKLFF.

Written as DNA, the CDR3 is TGTGCCAGCAACGGGGGACTAGCGGAAGAGACCCAGTACTTC. It encodes CASNGGLAEETQYF. This chain connects TRBV28 to TRBJ2-5, with 11 bases identical to TRBD2. Germline loops: CDR1 MDHEN, CDR2 SYDVKM. The CDR3 length is 14 residues. The V gene end was trimmed by 7 bases and the J gene end by 3 bases; junction bases not matched to a gene: 4.

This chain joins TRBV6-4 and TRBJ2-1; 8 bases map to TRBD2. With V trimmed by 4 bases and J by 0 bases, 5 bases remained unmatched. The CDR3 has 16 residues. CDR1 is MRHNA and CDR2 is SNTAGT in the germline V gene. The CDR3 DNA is TGTGCCAGCAGTGGACTAGCGACGAGCTCCTACAATGAGCAGTTCTTC. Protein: CASSGLATSSYNEQFF.

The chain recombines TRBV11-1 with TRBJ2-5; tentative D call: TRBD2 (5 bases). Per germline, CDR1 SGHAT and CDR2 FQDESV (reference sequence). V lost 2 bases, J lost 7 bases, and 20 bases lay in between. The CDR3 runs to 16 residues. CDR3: CASSLLDEGDRGTQYF. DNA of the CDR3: TGTGCCAGCAGCTTACTGGACGAGGGAGACCGCGGGACCCAGTACTTC. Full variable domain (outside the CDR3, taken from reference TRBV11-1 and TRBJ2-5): EAEVAQSPRYKITEKSQAVAFWCDPISGHATLYWYRQILGQGPELLVQFQDESVVDDSQLPKDRFSAERLKGVDSTLKIQPAELGDSAMYLCASSLLDEGDRGTQYFGPGTRLLVL.

The DNA of the CDR3 is TGTGCCACCAGTGACCTAGATAGCAATCAGCCCCAGCATTTT. Protein sequence: CATSDLDSNQPQHF. The V gene is TRBV24-1, the J gene TRBJ1-5, with unresolved D. Between the trimmed V and J ends, which lost 4 bases and 0 bases, there was a span of 6 bases. CDR1 and CDR2 (germline): KGHDR, SFDVKD. CDR3 length equals 14 residues.

This CDR3 reads CASSYREYNSPLHF. CDR3 sequence (DNA): TGTGCCAGCAGCTATCGGGAATATAATTCACCCCTCCACTTT. The chain links TRBV7-2 to TRBJ1-6; D gene ambiguous. The V gene's germline CDR1 is SGHTA and CDR2 FQGNSA. The CDR3 is made up of 14 amino acids. V lost 4 bases and J lost 4, with 8 bases in between.

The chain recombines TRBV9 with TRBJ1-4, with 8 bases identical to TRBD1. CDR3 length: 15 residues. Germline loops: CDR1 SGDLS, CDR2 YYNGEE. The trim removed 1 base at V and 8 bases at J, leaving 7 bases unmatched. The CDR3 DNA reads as TGTGCCAGCAGCGTACAACAGGGGGAGGGGGAAAAACTGTTTTTT. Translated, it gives CASSVQQGEGEKLFF.

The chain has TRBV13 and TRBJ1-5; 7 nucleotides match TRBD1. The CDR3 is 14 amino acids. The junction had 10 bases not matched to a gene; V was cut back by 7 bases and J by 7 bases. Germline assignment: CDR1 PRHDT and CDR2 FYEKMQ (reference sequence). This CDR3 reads CASTRGAGGQPQHF. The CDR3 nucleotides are TGTGCCAGCACTCGAGGGGCAGGGGGGCAGCCCCAGCATTTT.

The chain's CDR3 is CSASGSPYGYTF. For the CDR3, the DNA is TGCAGTGCTAGTGGCAGTCCCTATGGCTACACCTTC. The V call is TRBV20-1, the J call TRBJ1-2; no clear D gene. Per the germline V gene, CDR1 is DFQATT and CDR2 is SNEGSKA (reference sequence). The CDR3 covers 12 residues. The V end was cut by 3 bases, the J end by 4 bases, with 9 bases between.